This TCR beta chain was recovered during a study of shared clonotypes between healthy human individuals. The donors were adults (healthy and HIV-negative) with no recent acute infections or vaccinations. In the CD4+ fraction, cells were divided into CD45RA+ naive and CD45RA-negative memory subsets. The material for each subset, its genomic DNA, was split evenly across several immunoSEQ plates. The protocol was immunoSEQ multiplex PCR, while the TCRdb copy is restricted to in-frame clones and leaves out a portion. The repertoire holds about 1.4 million clones, around 97% seen once, with approximately 1.1% in the top ten. The CDR3 is made up of 13 amino acids. Germline loops: CDR1 LNHDA, CDR2 SQIVND (reference sequence). Trimming stripped 5 bases from V and 9 bases from J, with 14 bases between.

V and J are TRBV19 and TRBJ1-5; TRBD1 is a possible D gene (5 bases). Sequencing used naive CD4+ T cells sorted from blood. Documented subset: CD45RA+ positively selected. This receptor was obtained from a man between 25 and 39 years old in good health. CDR3 region: CASSLGAVGPQHF. The CDR3 coding sequence is TGTGCCAGTAGTCTCGGGGCGGTGGGGCCCCAGCATTTT.